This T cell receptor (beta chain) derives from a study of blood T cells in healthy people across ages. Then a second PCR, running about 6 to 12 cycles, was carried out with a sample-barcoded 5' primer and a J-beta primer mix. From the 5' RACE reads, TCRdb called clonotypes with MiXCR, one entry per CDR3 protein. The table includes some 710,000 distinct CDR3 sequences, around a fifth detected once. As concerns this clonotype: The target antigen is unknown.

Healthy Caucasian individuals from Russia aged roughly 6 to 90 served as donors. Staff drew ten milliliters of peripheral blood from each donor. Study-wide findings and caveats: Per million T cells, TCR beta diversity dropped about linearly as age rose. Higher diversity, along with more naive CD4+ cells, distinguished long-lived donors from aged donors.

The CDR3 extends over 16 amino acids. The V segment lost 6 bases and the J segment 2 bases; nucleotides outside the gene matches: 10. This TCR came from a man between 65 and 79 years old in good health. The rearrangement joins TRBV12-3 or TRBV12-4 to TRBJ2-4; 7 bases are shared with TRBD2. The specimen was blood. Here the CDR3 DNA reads TGTGCCAGCAGCACCCAGCGGGAAATAACCAAAAACATTCAGTACTTC. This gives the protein CASSTQREITKNIQYF.